This TCR beta chain was found in a study of T cells in Graves' hyperthyroidism and ophthalmopathy. Overall study: Blood was drawn when the patient was first diagnosed and still untreated.

Per germline, CDR1 LGHNA and CDR2 YNFKEQ. Trimming took 4 bases from V and 1 from J; bases not matched to a gene: 5. The CDR3 totals 17 residues. Together with thyroid ultrasound, orbital computed tomography, serum thyroxine and TRAb, clinical symptoms were used for diagnoses. This clonotype was seen only a few times. TCR beta CDR3 regions were amplified from RNA transcripts. Carried out on the TCR CDR3, a first-round RT-PCR used the HTBI primer set. TCRdb recomputed calls from the multiplex PCR reads with MiXCR, one row per CDR3 protein. Found here are under 350,000 distinct CDR3 sequences, roughly an eighth of them singletons; the top ten hold 7% to 9.5%.

This sequence originates from a woman in her thirties or forties with Graves' hyperthyroidism. The gene calls are TRBV4-2 and TRBJ2-2; 11 nucleotides line up with TRBD2. Sequencing input: blood. CDR3 nucleotide sequence: TGTGCCAGCAGCCGCCCCGGGACTAGCGGGAACACCGGGGAGCTGTTTTTT. Amino acid sequence: CASSRPGTSGNTGELFF.